What follows describes a single T cell receptor (beta chain). As yet, its antigen is unknown. Regions amplified from RNA transcripts were the TCR beta CDR3 regions. RT-PCR in the first round (using the HTBI primer set) targeted the TCR CDR3. TCRdb called the multiplex PCR reads again in MiXCR, with one record for every CDR3 protein. The sample yields some 510,000 distinct CDR3 sequences, about 20% seen once. The data belong to a study of T cells in Graves' hyperthyroidism and ophthalmopathy. Broader study findings: Blood samples included most of the expanded thyroid clonotypes exceeding 0.001.

Deletions cut 5 bases from V and 1 base from J, with 11 bases between. The CDR3 loop spans 14 amino acids. Germline CDR1 MNHEY, CDR2 SVGEGT. Criteria for exclusion of patients were uncontrolled infection, other autoimmune disease, pregnancy or lactation. This TCR was recovered from a man aged 18 to 35 with Graves' hyperthyroidism. The V gene is TRBV6-2 or TRBV6-3, the J gene TRBJ1-1; unclear D gene. The sample comprised blood. CDR3 region: CASSNESWNTEAFF. The CDR3, as DNA: TGTGCCAGCAGTAACGAATCATGGAACACTGAAGCTTTCTTT.